This TCR beta chain was found in a study of beta chain features in type 1 diabetes. Concerning this clone: Its antigen is not known.

From germline, CDR1 is MGHRA and CDR2 YSYEKL. Deletions cut 6 bases from V and 4 bases from J, with 13 bases between. This CDR3 has 14 amino acids. Of the isolated RNA, all was reverse transcribed, and so the sequenced material was expressed TCRB transcripts. Only in-frame clones appear in the TCRdb table, and some are missing; sequencing was by immunoSEQ multiplex PCR. The sample lists over 150,000 clones, about 8.5% occurring once. Study-level results: An over-representation of cells with high TCR expression could result from cDNA sequencing. PCR might favor shorter templates, but any such skew would affect patients and controls equally. When Type 1 diabetes patients were examined, their TCRB CDR3s proved moderately but significantly shorter in all four CD4+ subsets.

Sequencing was performed on central memory CD4+ T cells from blood. This chain joins TRBV4-1 and TRBJ1-5; D may be TRBD1 (5 bases). This receptor was obtained from a man between 18 and 29 years old in good health. The CDR3 DNA is TGCGCCAGCAGGGCGCAGGGCCCGAATCAGCCCCAGCATTTT. Translating it yields CASRAQGPNQPQHF.